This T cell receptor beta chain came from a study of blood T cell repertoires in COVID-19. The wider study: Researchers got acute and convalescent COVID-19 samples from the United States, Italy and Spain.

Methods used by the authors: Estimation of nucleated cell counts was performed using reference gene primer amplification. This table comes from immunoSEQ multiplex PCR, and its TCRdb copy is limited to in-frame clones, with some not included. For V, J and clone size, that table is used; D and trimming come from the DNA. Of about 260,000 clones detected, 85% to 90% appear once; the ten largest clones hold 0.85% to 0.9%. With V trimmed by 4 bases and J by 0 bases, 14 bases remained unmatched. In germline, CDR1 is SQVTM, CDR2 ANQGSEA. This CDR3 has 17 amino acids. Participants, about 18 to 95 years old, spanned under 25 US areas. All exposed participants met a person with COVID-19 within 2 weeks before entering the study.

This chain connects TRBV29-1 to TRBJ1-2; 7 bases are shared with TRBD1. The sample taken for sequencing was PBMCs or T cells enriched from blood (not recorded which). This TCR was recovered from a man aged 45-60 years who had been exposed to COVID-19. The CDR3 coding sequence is TGCAGCGTTGTGGAGTTAAGACAGGGACCTACTAACTATGGCTACACCTTC. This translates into CSVVELRQGPTNYGYTF.